These 9 T cell receptor beta chains came from one sample sequenced in a study of blood T cell repertoires in COVID-19. The protocol was immunoSEQ multiplex PCR, while the TCRdb copy is restricted to in-frame clones and leaves out a portion. The sample shows roughly 190,000 clones, 84% of them seen only once. The sequenced sample consisted of peripheral blood. The receptors originated from a human donor with acute or convalescent COVID-19. The donor label of this sample is uncertain.

There are a few counts of this clone. J is TRBJ2-1 and V is TRBV6-1; 8 bases are shared with TRBD1. The CDR3 sequence is 16 residues long. Trimming at V came to 4 bases and at J to 9 bases, leaving 14 bases not matched to a gene. Germline V gives CDR1 MNHNS, CDR2 SASEGT. The CDR3 DNA follows: TGTGCCAGCAGTGTGGAGAAAAGGCAGGGGGCTGGTGAGCAGTTCTTC. It yields the protein CASSVEKRQGAGEQFF.

This clone was seen only a few times. This chain joins TRBV5-1 and TRBJ1-5, with TRBD1 identical over 10 bases. Germline V gene sequence: CDR1 SGHRS, CDR2 YFSETQ. CDR3 size: 15 residues. Unmatched junction bases numbered 8, after V lost 4 bases and J lost 7 bases. CDR3 sequence (DNA): TGCGCCAGCAGCGGCCGGGACAGGGGAGGACAGCCCCAGCATTTT. This gives the protein CASSGRDRGGQPQHF.

This clone has just a few counts. This chain links TRBV30 with TRBJ1-1, with unresolved D. V dropped 1 base and J dropped 3 bases, with 21 bases sitting between them. Germline V lookup: CDR1 GTSNPN, CDR2 SVGIG (reference sequence). The CDR3 has 17 amino acids. As DNA, the CDR3 is TGTGCCTGGAGTGACCCCTTCCTCGCCGGGATGGACACTGAAGCTTTCTTT. This sequence encodes CAWSDPFLAGMDTEAFF.

The chain carries TRBV27 and TRBJ1-1; 7 bases are a match to TRBD1. The CDR3 length is 13 residues. With 4 bases clipped from V and 1 base from J, the junction kept 0 bases outside the gene matches. Looked up from germline, CDR1 is MNHEY and CDR2 is SMNVEV (reference sequence). CDR3 bases: TGTGCCAGCAGTTGGACAGGGAACACTGAAGCTTTCTTT. It yields the protein CASSWTGNTEAFF.

CDR3 in amino acids: CASSLAGGASGRTDTQYF. The CDR3 region has the DNA TGTGCCAGCAGCTTAGCCGGGGGGGCTTCGGGGAGGACAGATACGCAGTATTTT. The rearrangement joins TRBV7-9 to TRBJ2-3, with TRBD2 matching over 8 bases. The trim removed 0 bases at V and 3 bases at J, leaving 11 bases unmatched. CDR3 size: 18 residues. Germline CDR1 is SEHNR and CDR2 is FQNEAQ (reference sequence). Looking up the rest from reference TRBV7-9 and TRBJ2-3 gives the full variable domain: DTGVSQNPRHKITKRGQNVTFRCDPISEHNRLYWYRQTLGQGPEFLTYFQNEAQLEKSRLLSDRFSAERPKGSFSTLEIQRTEQGDSAMYLCASSLAGGASGRTDTQYFGPGTRLTVL.

About this clone: Other DNA sequences within the sample encode an identical CDR3. The CDR3 DNA sequence: TGTGCCAGCAGTGAAGTAACTAGCGGGGGTAAAGAGACCCAGTACTTC. This encodes CASSEVTSGGKETQYF. V usage is TRBV6-1 and J usage is TRBJ2-5; 11 bases match TRBD2. The V gene end was trimmed by 1 base and the J gene end by 3 bases; junction bases not matched to a gene: 4. The CDR3 consists of 16 residues. CDR1 and CDR2 from the germline V gene are MNHNS and SASEGT.

The rearrangement uses TRBV6-4 and TRBJ2-3; D might be TRBD1 (6 bases). Germline CDR1 reads MRHNA; CDR2 reads SNTAGT. V shed 0 bases and J shed 7 bases, with 17 bases lying between them. The CDR3 consists of 16 residues. CDR3: CASSDSAGATTHTQYF. The CDR3 DNA follows: TGTGCCAGCAGTGACTCGGCAGGGGCGACCACCCATACGCAGTATTTT.

This chain uses TRBV7-9 with TRBJ2-3, with TRBD2 matching 7 bases. The CDR3 contains 14 residues. The V gene's germline CDR1 is SEHNR and CDR2 FQNEAQ (reference sequence). J lost 6 bases, V lost 4 bases, and 7 bases had no gene match. CDR3 DNA: TGTGCCAGCAGCTCACGGACTAGTGCTGATACGCAGTATTTT. Translation: CASSSRTSADTQYF. The full variable domain, completed using reference TRBV7-9 and TRBJ2-3, is DTGVSQNPRHKITKRGQNVTFRCDPISEHNRLYWYRQTLGQGPEFLTYFQNEAQLEKSRLLSDRFSAERPKGSFSTLEIQRTEQGDSAMYLCASSSRTSADTQYFGPGTRLTVL.

The V call is TRBV6-9, the J call TRBJ2-3; 11 bases are shared with TRBD1. The CDR3 totals 17 residues. The V segment lost 7 bases and the J segment 2 bases; nucleotides outside the gene matches: 11. The germline CDR1 and CDR2 sequences are MNHGY and SVAAGI. The chain's CDR3 is CASKPARGQGDTDTQYF. The CDR3 region has the DNA TGTGCCAGCAAACCTGCCCGGGGACAGGGGGACACAGATACGCAGTATTTT.